This T cell receptor beta chain was obtained from a study of cytomegalovirus exposure and HLA in healthy donors. Study-level points and caveats: The authors listed 150 or so TCR beta chains as cytomegalovirus-associated.

Worth noting for this clone: Its target is not known.

Vbeta (60) and Jbeta (13) primers were used in the PCR. The data were produced by immunoSEQ multiplex PCR, yet TCRdb's version contains in-frame clones alone and is incomplete. The table records about 160,000 clones, 77% of them present only once. CDR1 and CDR2 (germline): MNHEY, SVGAGI. CDR3 size: 16 residues. V lost 2 bases to trimming and J lost 2 bases; unmatched junction nucleotides: 6. The receptor was derived from a woman in her 30s in good health and CMV-seronegative. J is TRBJ2-3 and V is TRBV6-5, with 8 bases matching TRBD2. The specimen sequenced was PBMCs. The CDR3 DNA follows: TGTGCCAGCAGTTACGGGCTTAGCGGGGTCACAGATACGCAGTATTTT. It specifies CASSYGLSGVTDTQYF.